This T cell receptor (beta chain) was identified during a study of OX40 agonist ivuxolimab in advanced cancers. With respect to the entire study: The costimulatory receptor OX40 (CD134) was targeted by ivuxolimab, a fully human IgG2 agonistic monoclonal antibody. Patients were allowed to have had prior anti-PD-1, anti-PD-L1 or anti-CTLA-4 therapy, and 40% to 45% of the dose-escalation patients had previously received checkpoint inhibitors. The monotherapy dose-escalation portion (N of about 50 patients) of the phase I ivuxolimab trial is reported in the paper. In the dose-escalation cohort, around four fifths of patients were male, and the mean age was approximately 60 years with a range of 23 to 79. Of the 50 or so patients in dose escalation, about 20 had hepatocellular carcinoma, about 15 had melanoma, 9 had renal cell carcinoma and 9 had head and neck cancer. Peripheral TCRbeta sequencing was intended to test whether TCR sequence diversity was altered and clonal T-cell expansion was caused by ivuxolimab. Intravenous ivuxolimab was administered to patients every 2 weeks at six dose levels: 0.01, 0.1, 0.3, 1.5, 3 and 10 mg/kg. Partial responses were achieved by three dose-escalation patients, of whom one had hepatocellular carcinoma and two had cutaneous melanoma. Broad study findings and their caveats: The antigen specificity of the peripheral T cells that underwent clonal expansion was not determined. On average, CD8+ T cells showed more expanded clones than CD4+ T cells after ivuxolimab. At doses from 0.1 to 3.0 mg/kg, clonal expansion was seen in both CD4+ and CD8+ blood T cells between baseline and week 6. In partial responders in the 0.1-3.0 mg/kg groups, normalized peripheral clonal expansion was found to be among the lowest, especially among CD8+ T cells. Low levels of normalized T-cell clonal expansion were also shown by some nonresponding patients.

Details on this clone: Its antigen is not yet known. No base-level quality is on record; no much larger clone is a single base apart.

The trial excluded patients who had a history of autoimmune disease or were on systemic immunosuppression. Peripheral blood for TCR sequencing was collected from all dose cohorts at baseline, on cycle 4 day 1, and on cycle 7 day 1. Samples were obtained from an open-label, multicenter, first-in-human phase I dose-escalation trial of ivuxolimab. The trial enrolled adults with locally advanced or metastatic head and neck squamous cell, hepatocellular, melanoma or renal cell carcinoma. Before TCR sequencing, CD4+ and CD8+ T cells were separately sorted from peripheral blood. V is pared back by 5 bases and J by 6 bases, with 10 bases lying between the germline termini. From its cysteine to its phenylalanine, the CDR3 spans 13 amino acids. The CDR3 DNA has 39 bases and is translated from base 1. CDR1 is given as WNHNN and CDR2 as SYGVQD, both from the germline V gene (reference sequence). To sequence the TCRbeta CDR3 region, genomic DNA was isolated from the sorted cells. TCRbeta CDR3 regions were sequenced using the immunoSEQ Assay. TCRdb holds this immuneACCESS table with in-frame rearrangements only. Some clones are missing; in checked studies, unresolved V genes explain under half, and the rest has no known cause. For this sample there are 75,000 to 95,000 clones; approximately 89% appear just once. The top ten hold approximately 0.2% of the sample.

Recombination joined TRBV10-1 with TRBJ1-4; the D gene remains uncertain. The sequence was obtained from an adult with an advanced solid tumor such as melanoma, head and neck, liver or kidney cancer. This specimen was CD4+ or CD8+ T cells sorted from blood, taken in a trial of the OX40 agonist ivuxolimab. The DNA sequence is given as TGCGCCAGCAGTCGATCCTTGTATGAAAAACTGTTTTTT. Translated, it gives CASSRSLYEKLFF.